This entry lists 11 T cell receptor beta chains sequenced from one sample in a study of cytomegalovirus exposure and HLA in healthy donors. In the PCR, 60 Vbeta and 13 Jbeta primers were used. This table comes from immunoSEQ multiplex PCR, and its TCRdb copy is limited to in-frame clones, with some not included. The table has roughly 150,000 clones, more than 75% seen once. Specimen: PBMCs. The receptors shown here come from a girl aged 2 to 9 in good health and CMV-seropositive.

This chain uses TRBV9 with TRBJ2-7, with TRBD2 identical over 11 bases. Germline V gene sequence: CDR1 SGDLS, CDR2 YYNGEE. There are 16 residues in the CDR3. V gave up 4 bases and J gave up 0 bases; unmatched junction bases: 6. The CDR3 protein is CASSPRTSGFSYEQYF. CDR3 nucleotide sequence: TGTGCCAGCAGCCCACGGACTAGCGGGTTCTCCTACGAGCAGTACTTC.

V gene TRBV5-4 combines with J gene TRBJ2-5; TRBD2 matches at 12 bases. Per the germline V gene, CDR1 is SGHNT and CDR2 is YYREEE (reference sequence). After removal of 4 bases from V and 1 base from J, the junction contained 5 bases not matched to a gene. This CDR3 region has 16 residues. CDR3 coding DNA: TGTGCCAGCAGCCCCGGGGGACTAGCGGGCCAAGAGACCCAGTACTTC. Encoded protein: CASSPGGLAGQETQYF.

This clone was detected only once. V and J are TRBV29-1 and TRBJ2-5; TRBD2 aligns across 10 bases. The J call is in doubt because the DNA end fits TRBJ2-7 better. The CDR3 spans 14 residues. Germline V gene data show CDR1 as SQVTM and CDR2 as ANQGSEA. In nucleotides, the CDR3 is TGCAGCGTTGTATTAGCGGGAGGTCCTTACGAGCAGTACTTC. It is translated as CSVVLAGGPYEQYF.

The rearrangement links TRBV7-3 to TRBJ2-6, with a weak D call TRBD1 (5 bases). V was trimmed by 0 bases and J by 2 bases, leaving 8 bases between them. In germline, CDR1 is SGHTA, CDR2 FQGTGA. The CDR3 contains 16 residues. The CDR3: CASSLTTVTGANVLTF. The CDR3 DNA reads TGTGCCAGCAGCTTAACGACAGTTACTGGGGCCAACGTCCTGACTTTC.

This clone appeared a few times. The rearrangement uses TRBV27 and TRBJ2-2, with no clear D. Looked up from germline, CDR1 is MNHEY and CDR2 is SMNVEV (reference sequence). V was clipped by 5 bases and J by 4 bases, with 8 bases between them. The CDR3 is made up of 13 amino acids. As DNA, the CDR3 is TGTGCCAGCAGTCTCGAACTCACCGGGGAGCTGTTTTTT. This encodes CASSLELTGELFF.

This clone was counted once. The chain joins TRBV11-2 to TRBJ1-2; TRBD1 matches at 8 bases. The germline V gene encodes CDR1 SGHAT and CDR2 FQNNGV. V was pared by 5 bases and J by 4 bases, with 3 bases of the junction left unmatched. CDR3 size: 13 residues. The CDR3 DNA sequence: TGTGCCAGCAGCCCGGGACAGGCCTATGGCTACACCTTC. As protein: CASSPGQAYGYTF.

This clone has a handful of counts. The gene calls are TRBV21-1 and TRBJ1-6. TRBV21-1 represents a pseudogene. The CDR3 runs 15 residues. Here the CDR3 DNA reads TGTGCCAGGCCGTACGGGAGCTCCTATAATTCACCCCTCCACTTT. It yields the protein CARPYGSSYNSPLHF.

The rearrangement links TRBV5-1 to TRBJ2-7, with 10 bases lining up with TRBD1. Germline CDR1 reads SGHRS; CDR2 reads YFSETQ. There are 15 residues in the CDR3. V lost 6 bases, J lost 3 bases, and 9 bases stayed unmatched. As DNA, the CDR3 is TGCGCCAGCAACCCTCCCGGGACAGGGGTCTACGAGCAGTACTTC. Translating gives CASNPPGTGVYEQYF.

J is TRBJ1-2 and V is TRBV30; no definite D call. The CDR3 has 13 residues. CDR1 and CDR2 (germline): GTSNPN, SVGIG (reference sequence). The CDR3 region is CANAGRINYGYTF. CDR3 sequence (DNA): TGTGCTAATGCGGGCCGGATTAACTATGGCTACACCTTC.

The chain couples TRBV5-6 to TRBJ1-2; 9 bases align to TRBD1. CDR1 is SGHDT and CDR2 is YYEEEE in the germline V gene. There are 15 residues in the CDR3. Germline trimming cut 2 bases from V and 8 bases from J; bases unmatched to any gene: 10. The CDR3 DNA sequence: TGTGCCAGCAGCTTAGGACAGGGGATAGGGCGAGGCTACACCTTC. Translation: CASSLGQGIGRGYTF. Looking up the rest from reference TRBV5-6 and TRBJ1-2 gives the full variable domain: DAGVTQSPTHLIKTRGQQVTLRCSPKSGHDTVSWYQQALGQGPQFIFQYYEEEERQRGNFPDRFSGHQFPNYSSELNVNALLLGDSALYLCASSLGQGIGRGYTFGSGTRLTVV.

This rearrangement joins TRBV16 to TRBJ2-6; the match to TRBD1 covers 8 bases. The germline V gene has CDR1 KGHSY and CDR2 FQNENV. The CDR3 is 18 amino acids. Trimming took 6 bases from V and 2 from J; bases not matched to a gene: 12. The CDR3 DNA reads TGTGCCAGCAGAAAACAGGGGGACCGTACCCCTGGGGCCAACGTCCTGACTTTC. It codes for CASRKQGDRTPGANVLTF.